The source of this T cell receptor (beta chain) is a study of identical twins. In its sample, this clonotype was seen many times. The antigen is unknown. CDR3 length: 14 amino acids. Trimming at V came to 5 bases and at J to 4 bases, leaving 4 bases not matched to a gene. From germline, CDR1 is SGHAT and CDR2 FQNNGV. Study results and limitations: Interpretation of the results relied on cross-sectional statistical analysis and not on following the same donors.

TCRdb re-analysed the 5' RACE reads in MiXCR, keeping a single row per CDR3 protein. Among about 570,000 distinct CDR3 sequences, approximately 9.6% were seen once, and the ten largest hold roughly 3%. The same sample was also studied in work on yellow fever vaccine responses in identical twins.

The genes are TRBV11-2 and TRBJ1-3; 8 bases fit TRBD1. The receptor's source is a woman between 18 and 30 years old in good health. Input material: PBMCs. CDR3 residues: CASSPGQGGNTIYF. CDR3 in DNA: TGTGCCAGCAGCCCCGGACAGGGAGGAAACACCATATATTTT.